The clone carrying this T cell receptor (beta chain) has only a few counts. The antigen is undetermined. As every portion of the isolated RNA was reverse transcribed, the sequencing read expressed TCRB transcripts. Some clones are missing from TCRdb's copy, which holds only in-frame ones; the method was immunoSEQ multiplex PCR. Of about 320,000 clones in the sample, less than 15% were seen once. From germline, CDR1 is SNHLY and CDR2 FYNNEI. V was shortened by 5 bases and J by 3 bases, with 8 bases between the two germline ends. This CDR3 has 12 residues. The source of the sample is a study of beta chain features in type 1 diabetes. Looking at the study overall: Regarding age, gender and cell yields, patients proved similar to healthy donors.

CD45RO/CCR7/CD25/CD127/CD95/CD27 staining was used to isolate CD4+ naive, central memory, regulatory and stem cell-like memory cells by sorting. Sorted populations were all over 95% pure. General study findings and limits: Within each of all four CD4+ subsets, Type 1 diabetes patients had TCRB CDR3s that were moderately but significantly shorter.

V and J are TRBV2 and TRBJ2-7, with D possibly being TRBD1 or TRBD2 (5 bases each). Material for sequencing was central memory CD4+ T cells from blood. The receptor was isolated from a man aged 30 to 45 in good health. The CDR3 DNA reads TGTGCCAGCAGTAGAGGGGTCTACGAGCAGTACTTC. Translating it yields CASSRGVYEQYF.